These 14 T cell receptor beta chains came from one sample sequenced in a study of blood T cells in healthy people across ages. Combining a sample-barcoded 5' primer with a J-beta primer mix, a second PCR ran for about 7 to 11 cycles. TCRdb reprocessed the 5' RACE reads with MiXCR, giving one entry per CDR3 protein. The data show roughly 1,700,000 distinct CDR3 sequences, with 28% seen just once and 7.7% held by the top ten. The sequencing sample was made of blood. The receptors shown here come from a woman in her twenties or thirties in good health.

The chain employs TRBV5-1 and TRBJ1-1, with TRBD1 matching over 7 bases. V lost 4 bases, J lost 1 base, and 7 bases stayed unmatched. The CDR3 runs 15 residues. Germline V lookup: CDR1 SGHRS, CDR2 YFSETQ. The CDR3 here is CASSLRTGENTEAFF. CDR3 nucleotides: TGCGCCAGCAGCCTGCGGACAGGAGAGAACACTGAAGCTTTCTTT.

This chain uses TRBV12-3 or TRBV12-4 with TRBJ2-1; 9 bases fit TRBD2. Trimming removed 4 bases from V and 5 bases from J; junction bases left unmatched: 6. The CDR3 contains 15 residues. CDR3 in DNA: TGTGCCAGCAGTTCCCGGACTAGCGCGGACAATGAGCAGTTCTTC. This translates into CASSSRTSADNEQFF.

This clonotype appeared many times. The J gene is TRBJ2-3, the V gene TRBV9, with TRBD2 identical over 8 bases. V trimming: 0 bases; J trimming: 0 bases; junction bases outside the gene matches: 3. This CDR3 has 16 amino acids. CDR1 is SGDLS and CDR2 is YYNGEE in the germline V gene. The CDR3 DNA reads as TGTGCCAGCAGCGTAGGAGCGGGGGCGAGCACAGATACGCAGTATTTT. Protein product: CASSVGAGASTDTQYF.

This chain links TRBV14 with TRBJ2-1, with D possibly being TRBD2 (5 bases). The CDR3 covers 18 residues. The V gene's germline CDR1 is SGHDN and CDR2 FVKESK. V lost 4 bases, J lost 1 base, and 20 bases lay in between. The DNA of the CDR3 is TGTGCCAGCAGCCGCCCCATATCAGCGGCCAGGTCCTACAATGAGCAGTTCTTC. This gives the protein CASSRPISAARSYNEQFF. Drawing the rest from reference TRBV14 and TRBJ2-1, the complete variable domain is EAGVTQFPSHSVIEKGQTVTLRCDPISGHDNLYWYRRVMGKEIKFLLHFVKESKQDESGMPNNRFLAERTGGTYSTLKVQPAELEDSGVYFCASSRPISAARSYNEQFFGPGTRLTVL.

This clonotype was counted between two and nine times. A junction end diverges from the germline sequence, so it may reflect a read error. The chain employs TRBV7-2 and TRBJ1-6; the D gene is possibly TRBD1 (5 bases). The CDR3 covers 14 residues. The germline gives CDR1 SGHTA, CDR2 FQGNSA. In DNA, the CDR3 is TGTGCCAGCAGTTTAGCAGGGTTCGGTTCACCCCTCCACTTT. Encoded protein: CASSLAGFGSPLHF. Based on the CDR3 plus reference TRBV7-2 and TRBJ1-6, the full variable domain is GAGVSQSPSNKVTEKGKDVELRCDPISGHTALYWYRQSLGQGLEFLIYFQGNSAPDKSGLPSDRFSAERTGGSVSTLTIQRTQQEDSAVYLCASSLAGFGSPLHFGNGTRLTVT.

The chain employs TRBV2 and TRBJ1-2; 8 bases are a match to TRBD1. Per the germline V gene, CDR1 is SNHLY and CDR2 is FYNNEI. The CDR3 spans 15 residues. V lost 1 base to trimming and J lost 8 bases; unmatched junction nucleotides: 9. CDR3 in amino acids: CASSEEIRGLIGYTF. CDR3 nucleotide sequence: TGTGCCAGCAGTGAAGAAATCAGGGGGCTGATCGGCTACACCTTC.

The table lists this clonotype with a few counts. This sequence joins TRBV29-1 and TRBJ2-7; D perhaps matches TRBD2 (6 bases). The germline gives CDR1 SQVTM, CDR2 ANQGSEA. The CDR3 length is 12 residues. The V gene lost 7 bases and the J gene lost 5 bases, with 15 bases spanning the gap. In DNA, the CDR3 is TGCAGCGCTGATGGCGGGGTTCACGAGCAGTACTTC. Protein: CSADGGVHEQYF.

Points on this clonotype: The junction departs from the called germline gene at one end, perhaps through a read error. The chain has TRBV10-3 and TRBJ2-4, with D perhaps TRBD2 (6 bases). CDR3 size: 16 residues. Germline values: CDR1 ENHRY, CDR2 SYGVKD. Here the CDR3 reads CAISESSGGTKDIQYF. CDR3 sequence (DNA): TGTGCCATCAGTGAGTCGTCCGGAGGGACCAAAGACATTCAGTACTTC.

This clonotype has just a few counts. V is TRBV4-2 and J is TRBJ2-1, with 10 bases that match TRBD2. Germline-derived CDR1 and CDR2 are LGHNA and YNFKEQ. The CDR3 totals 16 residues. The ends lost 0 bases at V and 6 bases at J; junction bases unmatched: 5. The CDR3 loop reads CASSQDSSGGANEQFF. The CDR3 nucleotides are TGTGCCAGCAGCCAAGATTCGAGCGGGGGGGCCAATGAGCAGTTCTTC.

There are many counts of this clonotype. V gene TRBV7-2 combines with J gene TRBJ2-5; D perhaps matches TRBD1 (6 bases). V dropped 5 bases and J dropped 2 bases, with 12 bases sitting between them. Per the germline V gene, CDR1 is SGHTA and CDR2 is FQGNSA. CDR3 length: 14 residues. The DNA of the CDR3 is TGTGCCAGCAGCGGGGGCGAGGTACAAGAGACCCAGTACTTC. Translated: CASSGGEVQETQYF.

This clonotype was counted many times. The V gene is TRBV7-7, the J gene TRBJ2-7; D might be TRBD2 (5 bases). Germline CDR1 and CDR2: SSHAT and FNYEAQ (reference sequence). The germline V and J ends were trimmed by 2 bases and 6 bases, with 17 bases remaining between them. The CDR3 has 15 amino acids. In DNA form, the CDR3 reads TGTGCCAGCAGCTTAATTCCCGGAGGACCCTCCGAGCAGTACTTC. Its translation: CASSLIPGGPSEQYF.

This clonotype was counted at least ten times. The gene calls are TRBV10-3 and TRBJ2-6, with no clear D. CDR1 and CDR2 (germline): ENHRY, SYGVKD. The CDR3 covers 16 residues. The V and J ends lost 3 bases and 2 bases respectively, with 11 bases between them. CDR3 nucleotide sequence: TGTGCCATCAGTGACCCCGTGCGGACTGGGGCCAACGTCCTGACTTTC. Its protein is CAISDPVRTGANVLTF.

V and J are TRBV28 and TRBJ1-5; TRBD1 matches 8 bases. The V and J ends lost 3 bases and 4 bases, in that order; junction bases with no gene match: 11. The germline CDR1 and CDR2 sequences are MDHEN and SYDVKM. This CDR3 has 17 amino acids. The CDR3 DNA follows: TGTGCCAGCAGTTTTAGACAGGGGCGTTTAGGGAATCAGCCCCAGCATTTT. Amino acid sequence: CASSFRQGRLGNQPQHF.

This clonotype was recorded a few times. The CDR3 DNA follows: TGTGCCATCAGCTCCCAGGGACAGGCTTCAGGAAACACCATATATTTT. This codes for CAISSQGQASGNTIYF. V is TRBV10-3 and J is TRBJ1-3; 8 bases are a match to TRBD1. V shed 6 bases and J 4 bases; nucleotides not matched to a gene: 11. The CDR3 runs 16 residues. Per germline, CDR1 ENHRY and CDR2 SYGVKD.